The source of this T cell receptor beta chain is a study of T-cell memory formation after mild COVID-19. Study information: Clustering of TCRs was largely donor specific. Study findings and constraints: Mostly located in CM and EM were contracting CD4+ clones, with contracting CD8+ clones located in EMRA. Researchers found some responding clones in pre-infection memory, a sign that cross-reactive memory joined.

TCRdb fed the 5' RACE reads into MiXCR, producing one record per CDR3 protein. The table records 250,000 to 300,000 distinct CDR3 sequences, approximately 15% of them present only once. The CDR3 is 13 residues long. Trimming took 0 bases from V and 9 from J, leaving 11 bases between them. The germline V gene encodes CDR1 ENHRY and CDR2 SYGVKD. In regard to this clonotype: Its target is unknown.

This clonotype originated in a man younger than 30 who had mild COVID-19 (a few samples of this study predate the infection). Cell type and time point are not known. The gene calls are TRBV10-3 and TRBJ2-5; D is ambiguous. The specimen sequenced was PBMCs or a T cell subset sorted from them (not recorded which). The CDR3 here is CAISESTNEAQYF. DNA of the CDR3: TGTGCCATCAGTGAGTCCACCAACGAGGCCCAGTACTTC.